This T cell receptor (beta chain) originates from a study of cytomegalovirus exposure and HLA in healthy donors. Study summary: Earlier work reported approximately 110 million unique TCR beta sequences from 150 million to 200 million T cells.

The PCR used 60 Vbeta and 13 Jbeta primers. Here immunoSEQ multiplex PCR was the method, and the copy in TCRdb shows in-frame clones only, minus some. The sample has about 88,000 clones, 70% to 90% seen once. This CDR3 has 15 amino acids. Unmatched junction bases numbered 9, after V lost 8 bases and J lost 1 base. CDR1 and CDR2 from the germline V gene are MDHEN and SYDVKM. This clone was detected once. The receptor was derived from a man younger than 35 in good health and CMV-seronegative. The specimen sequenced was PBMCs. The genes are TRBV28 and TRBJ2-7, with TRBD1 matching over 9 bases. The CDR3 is CASHSTGTGSYEQYF. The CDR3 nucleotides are TGTGCCAGCCATTCAACCGGGACAGGGTCCTACGAGCAGTACTTC. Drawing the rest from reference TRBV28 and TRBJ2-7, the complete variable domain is DVKVTQSSRYLVKRTGEKVFLECVQDMDHENMFWYRQDPGLGLRLIYFSYDVKMKEKGDIPEGYSVSREKKERFSLILESASTNQTSMYLCASHSTGTGSYEQYFGPGTRLTVT.